These 14 T cell receptor beta chains were all obtained from the same sample, sequenced in a study of blood T cell repertoires in COVID-19. Here immunoSEQ multiplex PCR was the method, and the copy in TCRdb shows in-frame clones only, minus some. Found here are about 200,000 clones, 86% of them singletons; the top ten hold more than 0.7%. Sequenced sample: peripheral blood. These receptors originate from a woman in her sixties or seventies with acute or convalescent COVID-19.

V and J are TRBV3-1 (or the pseudogene TRBV3-2) and TRBJ1-3; D gene uncertain. The V end lost 7 bases, the J end lost 4 bases, and 11 bases lay between the germline ends. This CDR3 has 13 amino acids. In germline, CDR1 is LGHDT, CDR2 YNNKEL (reference sequence). For the CDR3, the DNA is TGTGCCAGCACCCTACTAGGGGGAAACACCATATATTTT. This gives the protein CASTLLGGNTIYF.

Points on this clone: Compared with germline, one end of the junction differs, possibly owing to a read error. This CDR3 is CASSPQLAGSPINIF. The CDR3 DNA reads as TGTGCCAGCAGTCCCCAGCTAGCGGGGAGCCCAATAAATATCTTC. The V gene is TRBV27, the J gene TRBJ2-1, with TRBD2 matching over 9 bases. CDR1 is MNHEY, CDR2 SMNVEV, per germline (reference sequence). The CDR3 has 15 residues.

The V gene is TRBV19, the J gene TRBJ1-1, with 7 bases that match TRBD1. Germline V gene lookup returns CDR1 LNHDA and CDR2 SQIVND (reference sequence). The CDR3 contains 17 residues. V lost 3 bases, J lost 0 bases, and 10 bases stayed unmatched. CDR3 coding DNA: TGTGCCAGTAGTATGACTAGAGGGGGCGTGGTGAACACTGAAGCTTTCTTT. It specifies CASSMTRGGVVNTEAFF.

The chain links TRBV7-5 to TRBJ2-7; the D call in the table, TRBD1, was not verified against the DNA. TRBV7-5 is a recognized pseudogene. The CDR3 is 15 amino acids. The CDR3 DNA is TGTGTCAGAAGCTTACGGGACAGTTCCGTCCACGAGCAGTACTTC. Its protein product is CVRSLRDSSVHEQYF.

This clone was recorded once. DNA for the CDR3: TGTGCCAGCAGTGAATACGGGGGAGGGAACGCAGATACGCAGTATTTT. It specifies CASSEYGGGNADTQYF. The rearrangement joins TRBV6-1 to TRBJ2-3; 7 positions agree with TRBD2. The CDR3 spans 16 residues. The V gene's germline CDR1 is MNHNS and CDR2 SASEGT. V lost 2 bases, J lost 4 bases, and 9 bases stayed unmatched.

The chain joins TRBV19 to TRBJ1-3; possible D gene TRBD1, 6 bases. V was shortened by 2 bases and J by 0 bases, with 17 bases between the two germline ends. In germline, CDR1 is LNHDA, CDR2 SQIVND (reference sequence). The length of the CDR3 is 18 residues. This chain's CDR3 is CASSILPGQFFSGNTIYF. CDR3 DNA sequence: TGTGCCAGTAGTATATTACCGGGACAATTTTTCTCTGGAAACACCATATATTTT.

The gene calls are TRBV5-1 and TRBJ1-3; 11 bases align to TRBD1. The CDR3 consists of 16 residues. Germline V gene data show CDR1 as SGHRS and CDR2 as YFSETQ. V trimming: 2 bases; J trimming: 2 bases; junction bases outside the gene matches: 3. The CDR3 coding sequence is TGCGCCAGCAGCTTAGGACAGGGGGCAACTGGAAACACCATATATTTT. Its protein product is CASSLGQGATGNTIYF.

This clone was recorded only once. For the CDR3, the DNA is TGTGCCAGTATGGAGTGGCGGGGCCCTGGGGCCAACGTCCTGACTTTC. Translating gives CASMEWRGPGANVLTF. The V and J genes are TRBV19 and TRBJ2-6; a possible D gene is TRBD2 (6 bases). V was pared by 7 bases and J by 2 bases, with 15 bases between. Germline V gene lookup returns CDR1 LNHDA and CDR2 SQIVND (reference sequence). CDR3 size: 16 residues. The full variable domain, completed using reference TRBV19 and TRBJ2-6, is DGGITQSPKYLFRKEGQNVTLSCEQNLNHDAMYWYRQDPGQGLRLIYYSQIVNDFQKGDIAEGYSVSREKKESFPLTVTSAQKNPTAFYLCASMEWRGPGANVLTFGAGSRLTVL.

This chain connects TRBV9 to TRBJ2-7, with TRBD2 matching 7 bases. Per the germline V gene, CDR1 is SGDLS and CDR2 is YYNGEE. With V trimmed by 1 base and J by 1 base, 5 bases remained unmatched. The CDR3 covers 15 residues. The CDR3 DNA reads TGTGCCAGCAGCGTATCTAGCGGCTCTTCCTACGAGCAGTACTTC. Translation: CASSVSSGSSYEQYF.

The chain carries TRBV5-1 and TRBJ2-6; D is unclear. The CDR3 spans 17 residues. Germline CDR1 is SGHRS and CDR2 is YFSETQ. Deletions cut 1 base from V and 4 bases from J, with 15 bases between. The CDR3 spells CASSLSQVQAGANVLTF. CDR3 coding DNA: TGCGCCAGCAGCTTGAGCCAGGTCCAGGCCGGGGCCAACGTCCTGACTTTC.

This sequence joins TRBV5-1 and TRBJ1-6; D is perhaps TRBD1 (5 bases). The ends were cut back, 2 bases at V and 0 bases at J, with 18 bases in the middle. Germline values: CDR1 SGHRS, CDR2 YFSETQ. The CDR3 runs to 19 residues. The CDR3 sequence is CASSFGQGGSSSYNSPLHF. Here the CDR3 DNA reads TGCGCCAGCAGCTTCGGGCAGGGTGGCTCGAGCTCCTATAATTCACCCCTCCACTTT.

CDR3 nucleotides: TGTGCCAGCAGCCTCCGACAGACTGAAGCTTTCTTT. Its translation: CASSLRQTEAFF. This rearrangement joins TRBV11-3 to TRBJ1-1, with TRBD1 as a possible D gene (5 bases). CDR1 is SGHNT and CDR2 is YENEEA in the germline V gene. The CDR3 consists of 12 residues. The germline V and J ends were trimmed by 5 bases and 5 bases, with 9 bases remaining between them.

This chain joins TRBV6-5 and TRBJ2-5; D may be TRBD1 (6 bases). V shed 6 bases and J shed 2 bases, with 13 bases lying between them. The germline V gene encodes CDR1 MNHEY and CDR2 SVGAGI. This CDR3 has 14 residues. In nucleotides, the CDR3 is TGTGCCAGCAGGACCGGGACACCGCAAGAGACCCAGTACTTC. Amino acids: CASRTGTPQETQYF.

The chain couples TRBV6-2 or TRBV6-3 to TRBJ2-2, with TRBD2 matching 12 bases. This CDR3 is built from 15 residues. Germline lookup yields CDR1 MNHEY and CDR2 SVGEGT. Losses at the gene ends were 6 bases for V and 7 bases for J; bases not matched to a gene: 6. The CDR3 sequence is CASSLGLAGIGELFF. CDR3 nucleotides: TGTGCCAGCAGCCTCGGACTAGCGGGAATCGGGGAGCTGTTTTTT.